This T cell receptor beta chain was sequenced in a study of T cell repertoires in cytomegalovirus infection. Study background: Public TCR beta signatures indicated both CMV infection and matching HLA type.

About this clonotype itself: Its specificity is unknown.

Study-level results: Summed frequency of public TCR beta families distinguished CMV carriers with the relevant HLA.

TCRdb reanalysed the reads using MiXCR and keeps one entry per CDR3 protein. The table records around 630,000 distinct CDR3 sequences, approximately 24% of them present only once. This CDR3 spans 16 amino acids. Germline V gives CDR1 MNHEY, CDR2 SVGEGT. V dropped 5 bases and J dropped 4; count of bases not matched to a gene: 7. The TCR comes from a human donor in good health (CMV status not recorded). Some clones in this sample may be carry-over from other donors' samples. This chain uses TRBV6-2 or TRBV6-3 with TRBJ2-1; the match to TRBD2 covers 11 bases. The sequencing sample was made of CD8+ T cells from PBMCs. The CDR3: CASSGSTSGDYNEQFF. The CDR3 coding sequence is TGTGCCAGCAGTGGCTCGACTAGCGGGGATTACAATGAGCAGTTCTTC.